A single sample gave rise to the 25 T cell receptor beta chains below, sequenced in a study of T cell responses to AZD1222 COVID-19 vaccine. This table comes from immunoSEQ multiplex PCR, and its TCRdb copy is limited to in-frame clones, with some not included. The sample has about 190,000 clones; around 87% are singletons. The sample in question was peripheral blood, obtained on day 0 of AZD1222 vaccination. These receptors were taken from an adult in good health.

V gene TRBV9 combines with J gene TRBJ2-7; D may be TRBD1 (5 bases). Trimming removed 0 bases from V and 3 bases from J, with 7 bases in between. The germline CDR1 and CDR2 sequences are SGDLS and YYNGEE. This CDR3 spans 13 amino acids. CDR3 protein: CASSVATGYEQYV. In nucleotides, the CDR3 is TGTGCCAGCAGCGTAGCCACAGGCTACGAGCAGTACGTC.

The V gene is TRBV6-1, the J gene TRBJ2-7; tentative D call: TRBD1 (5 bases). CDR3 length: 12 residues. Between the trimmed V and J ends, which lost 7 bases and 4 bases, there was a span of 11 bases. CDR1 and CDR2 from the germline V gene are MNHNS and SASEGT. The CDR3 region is CASNIGVYEQYF. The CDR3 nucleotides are TGTGCCAGCAACATAGGGGTTTACGAGCAGTACTTC.

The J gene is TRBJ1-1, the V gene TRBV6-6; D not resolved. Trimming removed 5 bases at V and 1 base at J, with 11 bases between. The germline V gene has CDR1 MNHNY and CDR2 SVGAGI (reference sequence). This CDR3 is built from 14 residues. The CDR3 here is CASSLLISNTEAFF. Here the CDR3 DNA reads TGTGCCAGCAGTCTTTTGATTTCGAACACTGAAGCTTTCTTT.

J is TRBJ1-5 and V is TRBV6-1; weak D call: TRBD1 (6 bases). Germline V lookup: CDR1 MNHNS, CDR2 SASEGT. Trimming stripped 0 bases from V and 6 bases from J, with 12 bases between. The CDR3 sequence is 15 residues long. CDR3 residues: CASSEAPGAGQPQHF. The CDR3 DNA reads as TGTGCCAGCAGTGAAGCCCCGGGGGCTGGTCAGCCCCAGCATTTT.

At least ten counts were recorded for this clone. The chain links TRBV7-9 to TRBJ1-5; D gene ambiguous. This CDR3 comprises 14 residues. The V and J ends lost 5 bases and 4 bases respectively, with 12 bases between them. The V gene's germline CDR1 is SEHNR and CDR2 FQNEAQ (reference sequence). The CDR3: CASSIRPENQPQHF. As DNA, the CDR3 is TGTGCCAGCAGCATCCGGCCAGAAAATCAGCCCCAGCATTTT.

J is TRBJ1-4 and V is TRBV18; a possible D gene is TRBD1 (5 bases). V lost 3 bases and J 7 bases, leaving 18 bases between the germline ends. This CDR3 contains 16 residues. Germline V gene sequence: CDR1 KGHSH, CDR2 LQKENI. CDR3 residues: CASSPSSGGHGEKLFF. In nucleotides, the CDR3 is TGTGCCAGCTCACCCTCGTCCGGGGGTCACGGTGAAAAACTGTTTTTT.

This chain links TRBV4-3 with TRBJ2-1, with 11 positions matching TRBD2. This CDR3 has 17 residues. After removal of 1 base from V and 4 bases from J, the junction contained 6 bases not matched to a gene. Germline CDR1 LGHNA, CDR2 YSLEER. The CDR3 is CASSQAIAGGPYNEQFF. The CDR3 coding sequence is TGCGCCAGCAGCCAAGCGATAGCGGGGGGGCCTTACAATGAGCAGTTCTTC.

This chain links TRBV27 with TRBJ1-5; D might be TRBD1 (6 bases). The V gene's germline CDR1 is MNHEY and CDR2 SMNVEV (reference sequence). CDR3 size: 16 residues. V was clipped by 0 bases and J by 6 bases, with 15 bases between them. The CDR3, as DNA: TGTGCCAGCAGTTTATCATTTTACACAGGGCTTCAGCCCCAGCATTTT. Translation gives CASSLSFYTGLQPQHF.

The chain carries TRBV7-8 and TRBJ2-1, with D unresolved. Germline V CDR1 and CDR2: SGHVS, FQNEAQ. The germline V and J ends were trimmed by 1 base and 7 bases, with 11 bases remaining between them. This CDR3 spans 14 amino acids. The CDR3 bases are TGTGCCAGCAGCTTAGAAGCAATTTCGAATGAGCAGTTCTTC. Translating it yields CASSLEAISNEQFF.

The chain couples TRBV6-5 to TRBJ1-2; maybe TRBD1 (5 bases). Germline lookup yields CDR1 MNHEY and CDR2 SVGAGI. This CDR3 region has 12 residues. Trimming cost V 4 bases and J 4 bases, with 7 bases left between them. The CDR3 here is CASSSGSYGYTF. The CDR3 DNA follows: TGTGCCAGCAGTTCAGGGAGCTATGGCTACACCTTC.

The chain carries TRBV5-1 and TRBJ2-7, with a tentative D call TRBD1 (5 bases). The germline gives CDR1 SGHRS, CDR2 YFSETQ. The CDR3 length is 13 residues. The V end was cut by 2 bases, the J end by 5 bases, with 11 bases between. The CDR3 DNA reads TGCGCCAGCAGCTTTACAGGTCAGCACGAGCAGTACGTC. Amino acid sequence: CASSFTGQHEQYV.

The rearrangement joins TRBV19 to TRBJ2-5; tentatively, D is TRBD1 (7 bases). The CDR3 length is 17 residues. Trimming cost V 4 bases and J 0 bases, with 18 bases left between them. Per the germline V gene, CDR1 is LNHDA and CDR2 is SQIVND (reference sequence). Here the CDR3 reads CASSRGRGESYQETQYF. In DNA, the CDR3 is TGTGCCAGTAGTAGAGGCAGGGGGGAGAGCTACCAAGAGACCCAGTACTTC.

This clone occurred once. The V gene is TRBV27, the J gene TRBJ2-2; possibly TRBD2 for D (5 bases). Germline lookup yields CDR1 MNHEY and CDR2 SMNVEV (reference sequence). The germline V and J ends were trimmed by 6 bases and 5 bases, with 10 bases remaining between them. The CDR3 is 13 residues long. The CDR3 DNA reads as TGTGCCAGCAGGTCCGGACTTACCGGGGAGCTGTTTTTT. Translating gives CASRSGLTGELFF.

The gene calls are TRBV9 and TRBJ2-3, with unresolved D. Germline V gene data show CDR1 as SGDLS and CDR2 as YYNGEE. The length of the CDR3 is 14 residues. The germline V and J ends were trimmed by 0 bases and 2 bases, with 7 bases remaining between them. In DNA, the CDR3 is TGTGCCAGCAGCGTAGAACATAACACAGATACGCAGTATTTT. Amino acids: CASSVEHNTDTQYF.

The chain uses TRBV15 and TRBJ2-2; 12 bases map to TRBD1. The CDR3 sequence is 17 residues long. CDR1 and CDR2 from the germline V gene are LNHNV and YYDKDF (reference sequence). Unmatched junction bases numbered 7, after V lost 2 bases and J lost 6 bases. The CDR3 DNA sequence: TGTGCCACCAGCAGAAACCCGGGACAGGGGGCAGCCGGGGAGCTGTTTTTT. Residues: CATSRNPGQGAAGELFF.

CDR3 nucleotides: TGTGCCAGTAACGGACAACCCCAAGAGACCCAGTACTTC. This sequence encodes CASNGQPQETQYF. The chain combines TRBV2 with TRBJ2-5; D is possibly TRBD1 (5 bases). There are 13 residues in the CDR3. V shed 9 bases and J shed 1 base, with 12 bases lying between them. From germline, CDR1 is SNHLY and CDR2 FYNNEI.

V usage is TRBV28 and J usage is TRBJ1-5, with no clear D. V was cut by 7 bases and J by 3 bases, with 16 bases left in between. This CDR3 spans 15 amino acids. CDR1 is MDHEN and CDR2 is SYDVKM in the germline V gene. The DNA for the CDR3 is TGTGCCAGCACCCCTCGCCCCACAGACAATCAGCCCCAGCATTTT. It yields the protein CASTPRPTDNQPQHF.

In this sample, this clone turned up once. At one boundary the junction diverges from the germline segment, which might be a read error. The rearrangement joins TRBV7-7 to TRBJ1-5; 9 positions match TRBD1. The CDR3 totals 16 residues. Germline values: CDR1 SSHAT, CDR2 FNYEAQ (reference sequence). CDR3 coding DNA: TGTGCTAGCAGCAACCCGAGTACAGGGGGCGGGCAGCCCCAGCATTTT. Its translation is CASSNPSTGGGQPQHF.

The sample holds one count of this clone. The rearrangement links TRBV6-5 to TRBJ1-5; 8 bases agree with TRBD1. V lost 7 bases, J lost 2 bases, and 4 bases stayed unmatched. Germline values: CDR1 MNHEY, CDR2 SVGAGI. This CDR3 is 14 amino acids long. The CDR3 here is CASTVTGGNQPQHF. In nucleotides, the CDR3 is TGTGCCAGCACTGTGACAGGGGGCAATCAGCCCCAGCATTTT.

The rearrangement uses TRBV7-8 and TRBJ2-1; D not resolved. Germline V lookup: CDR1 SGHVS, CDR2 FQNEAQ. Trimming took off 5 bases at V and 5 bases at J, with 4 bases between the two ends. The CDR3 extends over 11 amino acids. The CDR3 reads CASSPDNEQFF. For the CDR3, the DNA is TGTGCCAGCAGCCCAGACAATGAGCAGTTCTTC. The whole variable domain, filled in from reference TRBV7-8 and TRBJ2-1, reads GAGVSQSPRYKVAKRGQDVALRCDPISGHVSLFWYQQALGQGPEFLTYFQNEAQLDKSGLPSDRFFAERPEGSVSTLKIQRTQQEDSAVYLCASSPDNEQFFGPGTRLTVL.

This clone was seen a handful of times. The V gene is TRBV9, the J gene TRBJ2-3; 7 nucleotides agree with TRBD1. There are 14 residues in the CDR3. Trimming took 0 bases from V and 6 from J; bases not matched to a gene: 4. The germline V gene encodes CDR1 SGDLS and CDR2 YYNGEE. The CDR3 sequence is CASSVGTGADTQYF. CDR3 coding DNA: TGTGCCAGCAGCGTAGGTACAGGGGCGGATACGCAGTATTTT.

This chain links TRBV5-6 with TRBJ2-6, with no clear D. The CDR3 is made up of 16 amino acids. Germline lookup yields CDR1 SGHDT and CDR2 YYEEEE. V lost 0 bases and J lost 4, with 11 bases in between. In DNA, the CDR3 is TGTGCCAGCAGCTTGGTGTCGTACCCCGGGGCCAACGTCCTGACTTTC. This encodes CASSLVSYPGANVLTF.

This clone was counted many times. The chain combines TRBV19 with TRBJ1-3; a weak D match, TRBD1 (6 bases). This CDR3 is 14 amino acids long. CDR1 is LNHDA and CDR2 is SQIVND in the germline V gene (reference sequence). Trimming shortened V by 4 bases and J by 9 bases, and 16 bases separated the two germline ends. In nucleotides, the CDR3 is TGTGCCAGTAGTACACAAGGGACATTGGGCACCATATATTTT. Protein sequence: CASSTQGTLGTIYF.

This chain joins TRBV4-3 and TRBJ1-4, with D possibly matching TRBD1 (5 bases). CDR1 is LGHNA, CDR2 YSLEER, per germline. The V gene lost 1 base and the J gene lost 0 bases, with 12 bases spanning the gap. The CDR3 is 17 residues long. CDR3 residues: CASSQGGAFATNEKLFF. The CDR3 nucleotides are TGCGCCAGCAGCCAAGGTGGGGCCTTCGCAACTAATGAAAAACTGTTTTTT.

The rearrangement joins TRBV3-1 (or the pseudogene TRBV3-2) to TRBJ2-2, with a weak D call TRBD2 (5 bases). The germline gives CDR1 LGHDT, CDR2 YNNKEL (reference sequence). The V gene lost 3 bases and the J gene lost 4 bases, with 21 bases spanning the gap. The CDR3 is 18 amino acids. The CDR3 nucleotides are TGTGCCAGCAGCCATGGTTGGACTGCGCACCGATCCACCGGGGAGCTGTTTTTT. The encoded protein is CASSHGWTAHRSTGELFF.